This TCR beta chain was obtained from a study of radiation and T cells in renal cell carcinoma (dated by TCRdb to 2019 to 2021). About the study as a whole: A total of some 55 samples underwent TCR beta sequencing, made up of approximately 26 tumors and around 27 peripheral blood samples. In the 53 samples combined, some 4,000,000 unique CDR3 nucleotide sequences were found, encoding 3,000,000 or so unique CDR3 amino acid sequences. Points the paper makes about the study in general: With a single-armed trial design, the study had no way to address how radiation dose or scheduling affects the TCR repertoire. TCR clonality was higher in irradiated tumors than in controls, as the top 100 clonotypes made up an average of around 54% of the repertoire in irradiated tumors compared with about 45% in nephrectomy-only tumors. Because no pretreatment tumor biopsies were available, whether clonotypes were present in the tumor at baseline could not be determined. Intratumoral heterogeneity went uncaptured because the only tumor material available was small regions of 0.95 to 1 g. Compared with control tumors, irradiated tumors had a greater number of dominant CDR3 motifs, and those motifs took up a bigger portion of the repertoire. An increase in top tumor clonotypes in blood was observed from baseline to 2 weeks post-radiation, followed by contraction by 4 weeks, which was taken to suggest transient expansion of tumor-resident clones.

Sample time point, as interpreted from the label and publication: tumor resected at nephrectomy. Sample treatment or condition, as interpreted from the label and publication: 15 Gy SBRT to primary tumor, nephrectomy 4 weeks later. Samples were obtained from a clinical trial, in which 15 Gy stereotactic body radiation therapy was delivered to primary renal cell carcinomas and nephrectomy was performed 4 weeks later. All patients had renal cell carcinoma with clear cell pathology. Tumor processing involved mechanical dissociation, digestion with collagenase/hyaluronidase at 37 degrees C, handling in gentleMACS C tubes, and storage in liquid nitrogen. Genomic DNA for TCR sequencing was prepared using the QIAamp DNA Blood Mini Kit (Qiagen). The analyses included only samples that passed all quality control checks. Based on the germline V gene (reference sequence), the CDR1 and CDR2 sequences are SGHNT and YYREEE. The CDR3, from cysteine to phenylalanine, totals 15 residues. Only the CDR3 part of the read is kept: 45 bases, read in frame from the first base.

Notes on this clone: Its antigen remains unidentified. One end of the junction is discordant with germline, which a read error may explain.

Following the manufacturer's recommendations, the immunoSEQ kit was used to generate TCR beta libraries from genomic DNA. For library preparation, a first multiplex PCR was performed with proprietary primers, followed by a second PCR in which unique barcodes were added, and bead cleanups were performed after each round. A kit-provided positive control reaction and a negative control reaction were included in every sample batch. The final libraries were assessed on an Agilent 4200 TapeStation D1000 ScreenTape, pooled by volume, and quantified by qPCR. Sequencing was performed on an Illumina NextSeq500 with a MidOutput 150-cycle cartridge, and 156 Read1 and 15 Index1 cycles were run with kit custom primers. The pooled library was loaded at around 1.1 pM with approximately 18% PhiX control spiked in. In the source study's methods: Vendor-processed data were analyzed in R, and a clonotype was defined as all T cells sharing the same CDR3 nucleotide sequence. In the clone abundance analyses, frequencies were normalized to the 10,000 most abundant clones in each sample. Public T cell clones, which averaged fewer than five per sample, were removed prior to analysis. Dominant motifs were analyzed with ImmunoMap using the PAM10 matrix, a gap penalty of 30, and a homology threshold of 0.3, and motifs with a cumulative frequency of at least 0.01 were considered dominant. A difference in abundance of at least 32-fold between compartments was used to define tumor-enriched and baseline blood-enriched clonotypes. Similarity between tumor and blood repertoires was quantified using the Baroni-Urbani and Buser coefficient, and groups were compared with two-tailed Wilcoxon tests in R. The source is immuneACCESS, and TCRdb retained only in-frame sequences with V and J called. Part of the clones is not carried over; for the studies checked, unresolved V genes explain less than half of this, and the remainder is unexplained. Clonal size and the V and J genes are those of that table, whereas D and trimming came from the DNA. A total of approximately 20,000 clones appear in this sample, less than 70% of them only once. The ten largest account for 9.5% to 15% of the sample.

The clonotype comes from a woman in her 70s with renal cell carcinoma. The sequencing used tumor tissue, collected from a patient whose treatment included radiotherapy and nephrectomy. This chain joins TRBV5-4 to TRBJ1-3; no D gene is confidently identified. The nucleotides are TGCGCCAGCAGCCAAGAAGGAACCTCGGGAAACACCATATATTTT. Its protein is CASSQEGTSGNTIYF.